This entry concerns a single T cell receptor beta chain. What it recognizes is unknown. Mismatch with germline at one junction end may stem from a read error. This entry is derived from a study of neurological immune-mediated disorders. Study-level findings and limits: No CDR3 amino acid sequences recurred among expanded clones across subjects, suggesting private repertoires in all groups. HTLV-1-associated myelopathy had the most TCR clonal expansion, and multiple sclerosis had the least, less than healthy controls.

Germline-derived CDR1 and CDR2 are SGHRS and YFSETQ. The CDR3 is 16 residues long. Indicated time point: longitudinal time-point 1 (baseline). PBMCs numbering 2 million and stored at -80 C yielded the unsorted libraries. As for the cDNA, it was generated by 5'RACE with 10-nucleotide random UMIs. TCRdb independently ran MiXCR on the 5' RACE reads; one entry per CDR3 protein. The sample includes about 49,000 distinct CDR3 sequences, 10% of them seen just once. The sequenced sample was PBMCs. The TCR sequence derives from a woman aged 40 to 55 in good health. V gene TRBV5-1 combines with J gene TRBJ2-2, with D perhaps matching TRBD2 (6 bases). The CDR3 nucleotides are TGCGCCAGCAGCGCCCGACTAGAGACGAACACCGGGGAGATGTTTTTT. Translated, it gives CASSARLETNTGEMFF. Complete variable domain (other parts from reference TRBV5-1 and TRBJ2-2): KAGVTQTPRYLIKTRGQQVTLSCSPISGHRSVSWYQQTPGQGLQFLFEYFSETQRNKGNFPGRFSGRQFSNSRSEMNVSTLELGDSALYLCASSARLETNTGEMFFGEGSRLTVL.